This T cell receptor (beta chain) was obtained from a study of cytomegalovirus exposure and HLA in healthy donors. Study observations and caveats: As was reported, the classifier diagnosed cytomegalovirus status with high specificity and sensitivity. Using a false discovery rate of 0.05, a later analysis showed that approximately 16,000 TCR beta sequences were associated with HLA alleles.

The germline V gene has CDR1 SQVTM and CDR2 ANQGSEA. The CDR3 runs to 13 residues. Trimming removed 4 bases from V and 1 base from J, with 8 bases in between. The PCR employed 60 Vbeta primers together with 13 Jbeta primers. Produced via immunoSEQ multiplex PCR; TCRdb's table is partial and in-frame only. The sample carries just over 150,000 clones, approximately 84% recorded once. As for this clone: Its antigen is not known.

All the people who gave samples were healthy bone marrow donors. This receptor was obtained from a man between 18 and 29 years old in good health and CMV-seropositive. Sequencing used PBMCs. The chain joins TRBV29-1 to TRBJ1-5; TRBD1 might be the D (5 bases). CDR3 nucleotide sequence: TGCAGCGTTGGCGGGGCAAGCAATCAGCCCCAGCATTTT. Its protein product is CSVGGASNQPQHF.